This T cell receptor beta chain was found in a study of technical replicates of blood from several donors (TCRdb year 2017). CDR3 length: 16 amino acids, cysteine to phenylalanine. Solely the CDR3 DNA is kept, with 48 bases framed from the first base. Compared with germline, V lacks 2 bases and J lacks 3 bases; bases without a gene match: 10. The germline V gene (reference sequence) supplies CDR1 MNHNY and CDR2 SVGAGI. To prepare the library, the immunoSEQ multiplex PCR assay was applied. What TCRdb holds here is the immuneACCESS table cut down to in-frame rearrangements. Part of the clones is not present; checked against another copy, under half of the missing clones reflect an unresolved V gene, and the others are unexplained. Within this sample are under 70,000 clones, with roughly 90% of them counted one time only. Over 3.5% of the sample comes from the top ten. Points on this clone: Its antigen is not yet known. Base qualities were left out, and no much larger clone turns up one base away.

The source of this sequence is a human donor in good health. Some clones in this sample may be carry-over from other donors' samples. The chain is made from TRBV6-6 and TRBJ2-7; 7 of the junction bases match TRBD2. Material: PBMCs. The CDR3 is CASSYGYGGGGYEQYF. The nucleotide sequence is given as TGTGCCAGCAGTTACGGCTATGGGGGGGGAGGCTACGAGCAGTACTTC.